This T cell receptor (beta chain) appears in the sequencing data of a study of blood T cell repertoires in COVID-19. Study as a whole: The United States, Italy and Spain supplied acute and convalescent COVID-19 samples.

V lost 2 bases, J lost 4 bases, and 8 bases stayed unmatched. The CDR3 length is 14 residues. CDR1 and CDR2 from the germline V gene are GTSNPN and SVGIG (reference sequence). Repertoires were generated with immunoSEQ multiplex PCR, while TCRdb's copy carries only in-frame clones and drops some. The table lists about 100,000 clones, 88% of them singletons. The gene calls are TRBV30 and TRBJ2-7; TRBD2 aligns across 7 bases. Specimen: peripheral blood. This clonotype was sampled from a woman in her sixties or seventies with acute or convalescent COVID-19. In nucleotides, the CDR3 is TGTGCCTGGAGTCGGGGGGAGGGCCAGTACGAGCAGTACTTC. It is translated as CAWSRGEGQYEQYF.